This TCR beta chain derives from a study of human T cells and chemical hapten exposure. Study summary: The study enrolled mostly female patients with alopecia areata, totalis or universalis.

General study results and limits: The number of TCRs above 1 in 1000 frequency did not change after DPC sensitization.

The CDR3 extends over 14 amino acids. The germline gives CDR1 SGHRS, CDR2 YFSETQ. V lost 2 bases and J 4 bases, leaving 12 bases between the germline ends. Time point meaning: patch test 2, 6 weeks after DPC sensitization. Treatment denoted: therapeutic diphenylcyclopropenone sensitization with weekly scalp DPC. Blood, whole and unfractionated, served as the source for total RNA extraction. This clonotype was seen more than once but under ten times. The antigen is not known. TCRdb ran MiXCR on the RACE reads and lists one entry per CDR3 protein. Among roughly 380,000 distinct CDR3 sequences, just under 6.5% were seen once, and the ten largest hold about 5%.

This TCR was recovered from a woman under 30 with alopecia areata. Some clones in this sample may be carry-over from other donors' samples. The gene calls are TRBV5-1 and TRBJ2-5; D assignment may be TRBD1 or TRBD2 (5 bases each). The sample in question was whole blood, obtained in connection with sensitization to the hapten diphenylcyclopropenone (DPC). This CDR3 reads CASSLTGTSETQYF. The CDR3 DNA follows: TGCGCCAGCAGCTTAACCGGGACCTCAGAGACCCAGTACTTC.